This is a list of T cell receptor beta chains from one sample in a study of Graves' ophthalmopathy and Graves' hyperthyroidism. TCRdb reprocessed the multiplex PCR reads with MiXCR, giving one entry per CDR3 protein. The table shows about 220,000 distinct CDR3 sequences, with approximately 21% occurring only once. The sequencing input was peripheral blood. The receptors come from a woman aged 50 to 60 with Graves' ophthalmopathy. Both conserved end residues are part of each CDR3. Each record gives: D gene, clone size, J gene, V gene, CDR3 protein, CDR3 DNA. D genes are given only for firm matches. The size field is filled for only some rows; it gives once, few, many or a size class.

d_gene: -; abundance: -; j_gene: TRBJ2-7; v_gene: TRBV6-5; CDR3aa: CASSYLGQGYEQYF; CDR3nt: TGTGCCAGCAGTTATCTTGGGCAGGGATACGAGCAGTACTTC
d_gene: TRBD2; abundance: many; j_gene: TRBJ2-7; v_gene: TRBV11-2; CDR3aa: CASSLEPGGTYEQYF; CDR3nt: TGTGCCAGCAGCTTAGAGCCGGGAGGAACCTACGAGCAGTACTTC
d_gene: TRBD1; abundance: few; j_gene: TRBJ2-7; v_gene: TRBV5-1; CDR3aa: CASSLSGQGSGEQYF; CDR3nt: TGCGCCAGCAGCTTGTCGGGACAGGGCTCCGGCGAGCAGTACTTC
d_gene: -; abundance: -; j_gene: TRBJ1-5; v_gene: TRBV2; CDR3aa: CASSEPWTLNFYNSNQPQHF; CDR3nt: TGTGCCAGCAGTGAACCTTGGACACTTAATTTTTATAATAGCAATCAGCCCCAGCATTTT
d_gene: -; abundance: many; j_gene: TRBJ2-7; v_gene: TRBV12-5; CDR3aa: CASGLVGSPAEEQYF; CDR3nt: TGTGCTAGTGGTTTGGTAGGTTCTCCTGCGGAAGAGCAGTACTTC
d_gene: -; abundance: -; j_gene: TRBJ2-7; v_gene: TRBV28; CDR3aa: CASSPGQLRSASYEQYF; CDR3nt: TGTGCCAGCAGCCCTGGACAGCTCCGCTCGGCCTCCTACGAGCAGTACTTC
d_gene: -; abundance: -; j_gene: TRBJ1-6; v_gene: TRBV12-3/TRBV12-4; CDR3aa: CASSPGSGTIGRRGYNSPLHF; CDR3nt: TGTGCCAGCAGTCCCGGATCCGGGACCATCGGACGCAGGGGCTATAATTCACCCCTCCACTTT
d_gene: -; abundance: -; j_gene: TRBJ2-7; v_gene: TRBV6-4; CDR3aa: CASSRDPSYEQYF; CDR3nt: TGTGCCAGCAGCCGGGACCCCTCATACGAGCAGTACTTC
d_gene: TRBD1; abundance: many; j_gene: TRBJ1-1; v_gene: TRBV7-9; CDR3aa: CASSPQTFTGGLTEAFF; CDR3nt: TGTGCCAGCAGCCCTCAAACCTTCACAGGGGGCTTGACTGAAGCTTTCTTT
d_gene: -; abundance: -; j_gene: TRBJ1-2; v_gene: TRBV19; CDR3aa: CASTGLYGYTF; CDR3nt: TGTGCCAGTACGGGCCTCTATGGCTACACCTTC
d_gene: TRBD2; abundance: many; j_gene: TRBJ2-5; v_gene: TRBV20-1; CDR3aa: CSAFEGTSQQETQYF; CDR3nt: TGCAGTGCTTTTGAGGGGACTAGCCAACAAGAGACCCAGTACTTC
d_gene: TRBD2; abundance: many; j_gene: TRBJ2-5; v_gene: TRBV20-1; CDR3aa: CSARGVSGRETQYF; CDR3nt: TGCAGTGCTAGAGGTGTTAGCGGGAGGGAGACCCAGTACTTC
d_gene: TRBD1; abundance: few; j_gene: TRBJ1-1; v_gene: TRBV20-1; CDR3aa: CSANRGRGTEAFF; CDR3nt: TGCAGTGCGAATAGGGGGCGAGGCACTGAAGCTTTCTTT
d_gene: -; abundance: many; j_gene: TRBJ1-1; v_gene: TRBV5-1; CDR3aa: CASSLGGRLDTEAFF; CDR3nt: TGCGCCAGCAGCTTGGGGGGCCGTTTGGACACTGAAGCTTTCTTT
d_gene: TRBD1; abundance: few; j_gene: TRBJ1-1; v_gene: TRBV7-9; CDR3aa: CASSNPGQGNTEAFF; CDR3nt: TGTGCCAGCAGCAACCCGGGACAGGGGAACACTGAAGCTTTCTTT
d_gene: -; abundance: -; j_gene: TRBJ2-2; v_gene: TRBV7-9; CDR3aa: CAIPGRGTGELFF; CDR3nt: TGTGCCATCCCGGGTAGGGGAACCGGGGAGCTGTTTTTT
d_gene: -; abundance: -; j_gene: TRBJ1-6; v_gene: TRBV7-8; CDR3aa: CASSLGASGSYGSPLHF; CDR3nt: TGTGCCAGCAGCTTAGGGGCTTCGGGGAGCTATGGTTCACCCCTCCACTTT
d_gene: TRBD1; abundance: -; j_gene: TRBJ2-7; v_gene: TRBV13; CDR3aa: CASTFTRDSSYEQYF; CDR3nt: TGTGCCAGCACCTTCACAAGGGACAGCTCCTACGAGCAGTACTTC
d_gene: TRBD2; abundance: many; j_gene: TRBJ2-7; v_gene: TRBV29-1; CDR3aa: CSVGRTSGRSYEQYF; CDR3nt: TGCAGCGTTGGAAGGACTAGCGGGAGGTCTTACGAGCAGTACTTC
d_gene: -; abundance: many; j_gene: TRBJ1-2; v_gene: TRBV15; CDR3aa: CATSRGDAELPNYGYTF; CDR3nt: TGTGCCACCAGCAGAGGGGACGCCGAGCTACCAAACTATGGCTACACCTTC
d_gene: -; abundance: -; j_gene: TRBJ1-5; v_gene: TRBV12-3/TRBV12-4; CDR3aa: CASSAGNNQPQHF; CDR3nt: TGTGCCAGCAGTGCGGGGAACAATCAGCCCCAGCATTTT
d_gene: TRBD2; abundance: many; j_gene: TRBJ2-7; v_gene: TRBV27; CDR3aa: CASSKYGTSGTYEQYF; CDR3nt: TGTGCCAGCAGTAAATACGGGACTAGCGGGACCTACGAGCAGTACTTC
d_gene: -; abundance: many; j_gene: TRBJ2-2; v_gene: TRBV6-5; CDR3aa: CASKTGRTGELFF; CDR3nt: TGTGCCAGCAAAACCGGGCGGACCGGGGAGCTGTTTTTT
d_gene: -; abundance: -; j_gene: TRBJ2-2; v_gene: TRBV12-3/TRBV12-4; CDR3aa: CASQALATGELFF; CDR3nt: TGTGCCAGCCAAGCCCTAGCCACCGGGGAGCTGTTTTTT
d_gene: -; abundance: many; j_gene: TRBJ2-5; v_gene: TRBV18; CDR3aa: CASSPPTKPTQYF; CDR3nt: TGTGCCAGCTCACCACCTACGAAACCGACCCAGTACTTC
d_gene: -; abundance: -; j_gene: TRBJ1-1; v_gene: TRBV19; CDR3aa: CASNRGSNTEAFF; CDR3nt: TGTGCCAGTAACCGGGGGAGTAACACTGAAGCTTTCTTT
d_gene: TRBD1; abundance: many; j_gene: TRBJ2-4; v_gene: TRBV19; CDR3aa: CASSKHTGEAKNIQYF; CDR3nt: TGTGCCAGTAGCAAACATACAGGGGAAGCCAAAAACATTCAGTACTTC
d_gene: TRBD1; abundance: many; j_gene: TRBJ2-1; v_gene: TRBV6-1; CDR3aa: CASSGDSSNEQFF; CDR3nt: TGTGCCAGCAGTGGGGACAGTTCCAATGAGCAGTTCTTC
d_gene: -; abundance: many; j_gene: TRBJ1-3; v_gene: TRBV7-3; CDR3aa: CASSPIRGEEYTIYF; CDR3nt: TGTGCCAGCAGTCCAATCAGGGGAGAGGAATACACCATATATTTT
d_gene: TRBD1; abundance: -; j_gene: TRBJ1-5; v_gene: TRBV24-1; CDR3aa: CATSEGTGGKPQHF; CDR3nt: TGTGCCACCAGTGAGGGGACAGGGGGCAAACCCCAGCATTTT
d_gene: -; abundance: many; j_gene: TRBJ2-5; v_gene: TRBV28; CDR3aa: CASRGRQTQYF; CDR3nt: TGTGCCAGCAGAGGGCGGCAGACCCAGTACTTC
d_gene: -; abundance: many; j_gene: TRBJ2-3; v_gene: TRBV27; CDR3aa: CASSLVGTDTQYF; CDR3nt: TGTGCCAGCAGTTTAGTCGGGACAGATACGCAGTATTTT
d_gene: -; abundance: many; j_gene: TRBJ1-1; v_gene: TRBV29-1; CDR3aa: CSVDGMDNNLNTEAFF; CDR3nt: TGCAGCGTTGATGGGATGGACAACAATTTGAACACTGAAGCTTTCTTT
d_gene: TRBD2; abundance: -; j_gene: TRBJ2-7; v_gene: TRBV6-2/TRBV6-3; CDR3aa: CASSPTSEVGEQYF; CDR3nt: TGTGCCAGCAGCCCGACTAGCGAGGTTGGCGAGCAGTACTTC
d_gene: TRBD2; abundance: -; j_gene: TRBJ2-7; v_gene: TRBV24-1; CDR3aa: CATSDPTSGRAYEQYF; CDR3nt: TGTGCCACCAGTGATCCTACTAGCGGGAGGGCCTACGAGCAGTACTTC
d_gene: -; abundance: many; j_gene: TRBJ1-5; v_gene: TRBV27; CDR3aa: CATAFSPQHF; CDR3nt: TGTGCCACCGCATTCTCGCCCCAGCATTTT
d_gene: TRBD2; abundance: many; j_gene: TRBJ2-3; v_gene: TRBV20-1; CDR3aa: CSARELTTSVYTQYF; CDR3nt: TGCAGTGCTAGAGAGCTTACAACTAGCGTGTATACGCAGTATTTT
d_gene: -; abundance: many; j_gene: TRBJ2-5; v_gene: TRBV7-2; CDR3aa: CASSPNPGTQYF; CDR3nt: TGTGCCAGCAGCCCCAATCCTGGGACCCAGTACTTC
d_gene: TRBD1; abundance: many; j_gene: TRBJ1-2; v_gene: TRBV28; CDR3aa: CASSLVTGTGSGYTF; CDR3nt: TGTGCCAGCAGTTTAGTTACCGGGACAGGGTCCGGCTACACCTTC
d_gene: TRBD1; abundance: many; j_gene: TRBJ2-7; v_gene: TRBV6-1; CDR3aa: CASSAGTGHEQYF; CDR3nt: TGTGCCAGCAGCGCCGGGACAGGGCACGAGCAGTACTTC
d_gene: -; abundance: -; j_gene: TRBJ2-2; v_gene: TRBV6-2/TRBV6-3; CDR3aa: CASSYSGRQTNTGELFF; CDR3nt: TGTGCCAGCAGTTACTCGGGGAGACAGACGAACACCGGGGAGCTGTTTTTT
d_gene: -; abundance: -; j_gene: TRBJ1-2; v_gene: TRBV28; CDR3aa: CASSDHSRYNYGYTF; CDR3nt: TGTGCCAGCAGTGATCACAGCCGTTATAACTATGGCTACACCTTC
d_gene: -; abundance: many; j_gene: TRBJ2-7; v_gene: TRBV14; CDR3aa: CASSRAGSHEQYF; CDR3nt: TGTGCCAGCAGCCGCGCGGGGTCCCACGAGCAGTACTTC
d_gene: -; abundance: few; j_gene: TRBJ2-7; v_gene: TRBV11-1; CDR3aa: CASSFPLGRAGGLEQYF; CDR3nt: TGTGCCAGCAGCTTCCCCCTCGGGCGGGCAGGGGGACTCGAGCAGTACTTC